These T cell receptor beta chains were read from a single sample in a study of Tregs in tolerant kidney transplant recipients. Clones were sequenced by immunoSEQ multiplex PCR, and TCRdb holds only the in-frame ones, with some missing. The table includes fewer than 150,000 clones, around 94% detected once. Material for sequencing was CD4+ T cells from blood. The receptors shown here come from a human donor in good health. The CDR3 runs from the conserved cysteine through the conserved F or W. A D gene is named only where the DNA matches it firmly. Size values are once, few and many counts, or a class for expanded clones, and some rows have none.

cdr3_length d_call j_call v_call clone_size cdr3_nt cdr3_aa
14 - TRBJ2-5 TRBV6-6 - TGTGCCAGCAGTTACCCGGGTTCCCAAGAGACCCAGTACTTC CASSYPGSQETQYF
14 TRBD1 TRBJ1-1 TRBV30 - TGTGCCTGGAGTAGAGACAGGGCAGACACTGAAGCTTTCTTT CAWSRDRADTEAFF
13 - TRBJ2-7 TRBV29-1 once TGCAGCGTTCGGACGACCGGGGGCGGGGAGCAGTACTTC CSVRTTGGGEQYF
15 - TRBJ1-1 TRBV21-1 - TGTGCCAGCAGCAAAGGGAAGGGTCAGAACACTGAAGCTTTCTTT CASSKGKGQNTEAFF
15 - TRBJ2-3 TRBV7-2 once TGTGCCAGCAGCCCACAGGGTTTCGGCACAGATACGCAGTATTTT CASSPQGFGTDTQYF
16 TRBD2 TRBJ2-7 TRBV7-2 - TGTGCCAGCAGCTTAGCTAGGACTAGCGTCCCCTACGAGCAGTACTTC CASSLARTSVPYEQYF
14 TRBD1 TRBJ1-5 TRBV6-6 once TGTGCCAGCAGTCCACAGGGGAGCGATCAGCCCCAGCATTTT CASSPQGSDQPQHF
16 - TRBJ2-1 TRBV4-2 once TGTGCCAGCAGCCAAGACGGAAGGGGGGGCTACAATGAGCAGTTCTTC CASSQDGRGGYNEQFF
15 - TRBJ1-3 TRBV5-4 - TGTGCCAGCAGTTCCAGGGACTACTCTGGAAACACCATATATTTT CASSSRDYSGNTIYF
15 - TRBJ2-7 TRBV2 - TGTGCCGGTACTAAGGAAGTCCCCCAGGAGAACGAGCAGTACTTC CAGTKEVPQENEQYF
14 TRBD2 TRBJ2-7 TRBV5-1 - TGCGCCAGCAGCCAGACAGCTGGGAGGGACGAGCAGTACTTC CASSQTAGRDEQYF
12 TRBD1 TRBJ1-5 TRBV29-1 - TGCAGCGTTGGGGACAGGGATCAGCCCCAGCATTTT CSVGDRDQPQHF
17 - TRBJ2-6 TRBV7-2 - TGTGCCAGCAGCTTATCGACGGGGAGCTCTGGGGCCAACGTCCTGACTTTC CASSLSTGSSGANVLTF
13 TRBD1 TRBJ2-7 TRBV2 - TGTGCCAGCAGCGCGGGACAGGGGAGCGAGCAGTACTTC CASSAGQGSEQYF
16 TRBD2 TRBJ2-3 TRBV19 once TGTGCCAGTAGTCCCTGGAGCGGGAGTTCCGGAGATACGCAGTATTTT CASSPWSGSSGDTQYF
15 - TRBJ2-2 TRBV4-1 - TGCGCCAGCAGCCAGGGGCGGGGGAACACCGGGGAGCTGTTTTTT CASSQGRGNTGELFF
18 TRBD2 TRBJ2-5 TRBV5-1 once TGCGCCAGCAGCCCCCCTAGCGGGGGGGCGTATTCCCAAGAGACCCAGTACTTC CASSPPSGGAYSQETQYF
14 - TRBJ1-6 TRBV6-5 once TGTGCCAGCAGTTATGGGCCGAAAAATTCACCCCTCCACTTT CASSYGPKNSPLHF
14 - TRBJ2-3 TRBV2 - TGTGCCAGCAACTACGAAACTAGCACAGATACGCAGTATTTT CASNYETSTDTQYF
13 TRBD1 TRBJ1-1 TRBV30 once TGTGCCTGGAACCAGGGGGGAGTTACTGAAGCTTTCTTT CAWNQGGVTEAFF